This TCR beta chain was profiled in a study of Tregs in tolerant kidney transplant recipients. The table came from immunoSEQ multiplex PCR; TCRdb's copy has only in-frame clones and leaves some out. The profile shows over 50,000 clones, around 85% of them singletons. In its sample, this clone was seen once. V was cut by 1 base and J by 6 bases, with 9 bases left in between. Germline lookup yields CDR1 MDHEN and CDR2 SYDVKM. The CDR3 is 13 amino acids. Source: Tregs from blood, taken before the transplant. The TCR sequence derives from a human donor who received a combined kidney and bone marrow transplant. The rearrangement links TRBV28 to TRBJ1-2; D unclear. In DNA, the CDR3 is TGTGCCAGCAGTTTATATTTCGGAGATGGCTACACCTTC. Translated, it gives CASSLYFGDGYTF.